The entry that follows covers one TCR beta chain sequence. Antigen unknown. This specimen belongs to a study of post-analysis software for immune sequencing data. TCR beta cDNA libraries had unique molecular identifiers. Each sample of about 0.9 to 10 million input T cells yielded about 500,000 cDNA molecules, so each molecule approximated one T cell. TCRdb reanalysed the PCR reads using MiXCR and keeps one entry per CDR3 protein. The sample includes about 770,000 distinct CDR3 sequences, around 46% of them seen just once. The J segment lost 2 bases and the V segment lost 5 bases, leaving 25 bases of the junction unmatched. The CDR3 runs to 22 residues. Per germline, CDR1 MNHNS and CDR2 SASEGT. Study observations and caveats: Controls significantly exceeded multiple sclerosis patients in normalized Chao1 diversity. The five TRBV segments detected at higher frequency in patients than in controls included TRBV5-6, TRBV5-1 and TRBV20-1.

The chain combines TRBV6-1 with TRBJ2-7; TRBD2 matches 12 bases. The sequenced material came from blood. The clonotype originates from a girl aged 10-17 years with multiple sclerosis. The CDR3 region is CASSRPRSVTSGSPMNPYEQYF. The CDR3 region has the DNA TGTGCCAGCAGTCGGCCCCGGTCCGTGACTAGCGGGAGCCCCATGAACCCCTACGAGCAGTACTTC.